Listed here are 13 T cell receptor beta chains from one sample, sequenced in a study of PD-1 blockade in classical Hodgkin lymphoma. Each patient's relapse followed autologous stem cell transplantation, and brentuximab vedotin exposure varied. Only in-frame clones appear in the TCRdb table, and some are missing; sequencing was by immunoSEQ multiplex PCR. The sample carries about 14,000 clones, roughly 77% recorded once. The material sequenced was peripheral blood mononuclear cells (PBMCs), taken at baseline. These receptors were obtained from a human donor with classical Hodgkin lymphoma.

The CDR3: CASFVGGFTEAFF. CDR3 nucleotide sequence: TGTGCCAGCTTTGTGGGGGGCTTCACTGAAGCTTTCTTT. The gene calls are TRBV6-5 and TRBJ1-1; D possibly corresponds to TRBD1 (6 bases). The CDR3 covers 13 residues. The germline gives CDR1 MNHEY, CDR2 SVGAGI. V was clipped by 8 bases and J by 4 bases, with 14 bases between them.

The V and J genes are TRBV10-3 and TRBJ1-4; 8 bases match TRBD1. V trimming: 6 bases; J trimming: 1 base; junction bases outside the gene matches: 7. Looked up from germline, CDR1 is ENHRY and CDR2 is SYGVKD. The CDR3 runs 16 residues. In DNA form, the CDR3 reads TGTGCCATCAGCCCCGGACAGGGAAGAACTAATGAAAAACTGTTTTTT. Its protein is CAISPGQGRTNEKLFF.

The gene calls are TRBV7-2 and TRBJ2-7; possibly TRBD1 for D (6 bases). V shed 1 base and J shed 3 bases, with 16 bases lying between them. Looked up from germline, CDR1 is SGHTA and CDR2 is FQGNSA. This CDR3 region has 16 residues. The CDR3 DNA sequence: TGTGCCAGCAGCTTAGAAGGGACACCGGGTTACTACGAGCAGTACTTC. It encodes CASSLEGTPGYYEQYF.

V and J are TRBV18 and TRBJ2-7; TRBD1 or TRBD2 may be the D gene (7 bases each). The germline CDR1 and CDR2 sequences are KGHSH and LQKENI. This CDR3 contains 19 residues. V was trimmed by 6 bases and J by 0 bases, leaving 27 bases between them. CDR3 bases: TGTGCCAGCTCTCACAGTGGCAGGGGGACTACAACGAGCTCCTACGAGCAGTACTTC. Translation: CASSHSGRGTTTSSYEQYF.

The chain carries TRBV19 and TRBJ2-4, with no clear D. There are 13 residues in the CDR3. CDR1 and CDR2 from the germline V gene are LNHDA and SQIVND (reference sequence). V was pared by 1 base and J by 1 base, with 2 bases between. Here the CDR3 reads CASSIVAKNIQYF. The CDR3 region has the DNA TGTGCCAGTAGTATAGTGGCCAAAAACATTCAGTACTTC.

The chain joins TRBV6-1 to TRBJ1-2, with D maybe TRBD1 (5 bases). This CDR3 region has 13 residues. The V gene's germline CDR1 is MNHNS and CDR2 SASEGT. V lost 5 bases and J lost 0, with 7 bases in between. CDR3 sequence: CASSLTANYGYTF. The CDR3 DNA is TGTGCCAGCAGTTTGACAGCTAACTATGGCTACACCTTC.

The chain joins TRBV6-5 to TRBJ2-7; TRBD2 matches at 8 bases. Trimming took 0 bases from V and 5 from J; bases not matched to a gene: 6. The CDR3 has 15 amino acids. Germline lookup yields CDR1 MNHEY and CDR2 SVGAGI. The CDR3 DNA sequence: TGTGCCAGCAGTTACTCACCGGGACTAGGGAACGAGCAGTACTTC. This sequence encodes CASSYSPGLGNEQYF.

The chain combines TRBV7-3 with TRBJ2-1; 7 nucleotides align to TRBD1. The CDR3 covers 15 residues. After removal of 3 bases from V and 2 bases from J, the junction contained 4 bases not matched to a gene. The V gene's germline CDR1 is SGHTA and CDR2 FQGTGA. The CDR3 spells CASSFEGAPYNEQFF. DNA for the CDR3: TGTGCCAGCAGCTTTGAGGGGGCTCCCTACAATGAGCAGTTCTTC.

The chain combines TRBV11-2 with TRBJ1-4, with 8 positions matching TRBD1. Germline assignment: CDR1 SGHAT and CDR2 FQNNGV. V shed 0 bases and J 1 base; nucleotides not matched to a gene: 1. CDR3 length: 16 residues. CDR3 sequence: CASSLDRGRTNEKLFF. CDR3 nucleotides: TGTGCCAGCAGCTTAGACAGGGGGCGAACTAATGAAAAACTGTTTTTT.

The rearrangement uses TRBV4-1 and TRBJ1-2, with 8 positions matching TRBD1. In germline, CDR1 is MGHRA, CDR2 YSYEKL. CDR3 length equals 14 residues. J lost 0 bases, V lost 4 bases, and 1 base had no gene match. The CDR3 DNA follows: TGCGCCAGCAGCCGGACAGGGACTAACTATGGCTACACCTTC. This encodes CASSRTGTNYGYTF.

This chain uses TRBV5-4 with TRBJ1-1, with D possibly being TRBD1 (5 bases). CDR1 is SGHNT, CDR2 YYREEE, per germline (reference sequence). The CDR3 contains 15 residues. V was shortened by 0 bases and J by 1 base, with 10 bases between the two germline ends. CDR3 DNA: TGTGCCAGCAGCTTGGCCGTGGGGGGGAACACTGAAGCTTTCTTT. Its protein product is CASSLAVGGNTEAFF.

The chain employs TRBV5-1 and TRBJ2-3; D call uncertain. Germline-derived CDR1 and CDR2 are SGHRS and YFSETQ. The germline V and J ends were trimmed by 5 bases and 4 bases, with 8 bases remaining between them. The CDR3 loop spans 12 amino acids. The CDR3 DNA reads as TGCGCCAGCAGTGGGGTAGCAGATACGCAGTATTTT. It yields the protein CASSGVADTQYF.

This chain joins TRBV28 and TRBJ1-2, with unresolved D. V lost 6 bases and J 10 bases, leaving 12 bases between the germline ends. CDR1 MDHEN and CDR2 SYDVKM come from the germline V gene. CDR3 length equals 11 residues. The CDR3 reads CASSRLPAYTF. The CDR3 DNA follows: TGTGCCAGCAGCAGACTCCCGGCCTACACCTTC.